A selection of T cell receptor beta chains follows, all from one sample in a study of T cells expressing NK-cell markers. TCRdb reanalyzed the 5' RACE reads, giving one entry per CDR3 protein sequence and no DNA. The sample's table shows some 390,000 distinct CDR3 sequences. The sequencing sample was made of blood T cells: a sorted CD56 or NKG2C T cell subset, CD4+ or CD8+ T cells, or bulk PBMC T cells (not recorded which). The receptors come from a woman aged 45-65 years in good health. Each CDR3 is given with its conserved first and last residue.

>TRBJ2-1|TRBV6-5
CASSYGAPGLAGGPENEQFF
>TRBJ1-1|TRBV5-1
CASSLTWTPNTEAFF
>TRBJ2-7|TRBV24-1
CATSRGSSYEQYF
>TRBJ2-2|TRBV10-3
CAIGSGTNTGELFF
>TRBJ2-3|TRBV6-2/TRBV6-3
CASSYPLAGGSRGTDTQYF
>TRBJ1-1|TRBV5-1
CASSFLDGRPGDTEAFF
>TRBJ1-2|TRBV21-1
CASSKWRRIYGYTF
>TRBJ2-4|TRBV20-1
CSARDFARGNIQYF
>TRBJ1-4|TRBV12-3/TRBV12-4
CASSWGINEKLFF
>TRBJ2-3|TRBV7-9
CASGREAIDTQYF
>TRBJ2-1|TRBV27
CASSVLAGEVGNEQFF
>TRBJ2-2|TRBV7-2
CASSSSLAGPTGELFF
>TRBJ2-1|TRBV12-3/TRBV12-4
CASSKAPPGLATYNEQFF
>TRBJ2-1|TRBV20-1
CSARDGGTPGDEQFF
>TRBJ2-3|TRBV7-3
CASSSRTSGSGTDTQYF
>TRBJ2-3|TRBV20-1
CSARVLAGGPVTQYF
>TRBJ2-3|TRBV6-5
CASSYSPAGGVTDTQYF
>TRBJ2-6|TRBV7-3
CASSSNPPPGANVLTF
>TRBJ2-1|TRBV12-3/TRBV12-4
CASSGSWGNEQFF
>TRBJ1-2|TRBV12-3/TRBV12-4
CASSQTGGMAGYTF
>TRBJ2-2|TRBV6-4
CASSSLPRRASHTGELFF
>TRBJ2-1|TRBV7-8
CASSSSVEQFF